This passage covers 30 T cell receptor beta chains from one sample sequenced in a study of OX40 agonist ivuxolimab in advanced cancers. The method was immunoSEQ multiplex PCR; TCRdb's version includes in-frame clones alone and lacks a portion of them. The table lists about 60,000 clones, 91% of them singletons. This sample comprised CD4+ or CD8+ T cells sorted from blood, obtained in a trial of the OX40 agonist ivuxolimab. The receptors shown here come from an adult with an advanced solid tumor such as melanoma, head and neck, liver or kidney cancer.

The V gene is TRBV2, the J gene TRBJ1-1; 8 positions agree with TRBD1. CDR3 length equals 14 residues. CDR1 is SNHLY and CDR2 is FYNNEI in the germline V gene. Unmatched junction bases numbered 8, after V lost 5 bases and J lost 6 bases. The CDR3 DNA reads TGTGCCAGCAGTAAAGACAGGGGTTGGGCTGAAGCTTTCTTT. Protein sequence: CASSKDRGWAEAFF.

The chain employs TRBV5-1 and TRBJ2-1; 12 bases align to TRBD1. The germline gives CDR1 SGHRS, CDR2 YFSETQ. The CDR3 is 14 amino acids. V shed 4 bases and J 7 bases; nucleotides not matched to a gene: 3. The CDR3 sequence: CASSLGQGANEQFF. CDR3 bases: TGCGCCAGCAGCCTGGGACAGGGGGCGAATGAGCAGTTCTTC.

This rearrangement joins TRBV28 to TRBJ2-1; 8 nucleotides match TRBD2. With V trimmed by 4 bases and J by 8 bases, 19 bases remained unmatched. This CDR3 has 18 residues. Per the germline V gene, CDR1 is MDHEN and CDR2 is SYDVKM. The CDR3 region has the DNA TGTGCCAGCAGTTATCCCTTAATAATGGGACTAGAAGACCATGAGCAGTTCTTC. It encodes CASSYPLIMGLEDHEQFF.

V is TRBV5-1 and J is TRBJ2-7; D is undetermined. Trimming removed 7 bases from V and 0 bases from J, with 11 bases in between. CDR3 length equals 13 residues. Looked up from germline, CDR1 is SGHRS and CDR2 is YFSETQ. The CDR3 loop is CASSVVPSYEQYF. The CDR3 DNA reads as TGCGCCAGCTCTGTGGTTCCCTCCTACGAGCAGTACTTC.

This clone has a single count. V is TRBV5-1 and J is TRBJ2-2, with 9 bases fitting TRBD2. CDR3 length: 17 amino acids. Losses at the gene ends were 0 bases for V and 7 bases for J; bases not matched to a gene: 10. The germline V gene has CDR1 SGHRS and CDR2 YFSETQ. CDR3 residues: CASSLAAGGRFNGELFF. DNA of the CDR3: TGCGCCAGCAGCTTGGCTGCGGGAGGGCGATTTAACGGGGAGCTGTTTTTT.

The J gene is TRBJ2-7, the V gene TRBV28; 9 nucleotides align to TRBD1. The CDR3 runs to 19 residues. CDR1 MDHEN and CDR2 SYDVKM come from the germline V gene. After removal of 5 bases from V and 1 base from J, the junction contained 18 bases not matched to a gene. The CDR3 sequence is CASSLLRDRVAGVSYEQYF. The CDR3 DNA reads TGTGCCAGCAGTCTACTCCGGGACAGGGTTGCGGGAGTGTCCTACGAGCAGTACTTC.

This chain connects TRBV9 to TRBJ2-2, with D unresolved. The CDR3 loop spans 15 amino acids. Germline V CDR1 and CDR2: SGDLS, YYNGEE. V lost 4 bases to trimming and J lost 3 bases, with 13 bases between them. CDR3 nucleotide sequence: TGTGCCAGCAGCCGCCAGGAGAGCTACACCGGGGAGCTGTTTTTT. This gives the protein CASSRQESYTGELFF.

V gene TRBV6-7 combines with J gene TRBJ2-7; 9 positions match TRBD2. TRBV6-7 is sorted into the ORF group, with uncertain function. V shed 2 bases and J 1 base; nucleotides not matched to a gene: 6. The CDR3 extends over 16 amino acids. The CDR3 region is CASSYPGLAASYEQYF. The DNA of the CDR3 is TGTGCCAGCAGTTACCCGGGACTAGCTGCTTCCTACGAGCAGTACTTC.

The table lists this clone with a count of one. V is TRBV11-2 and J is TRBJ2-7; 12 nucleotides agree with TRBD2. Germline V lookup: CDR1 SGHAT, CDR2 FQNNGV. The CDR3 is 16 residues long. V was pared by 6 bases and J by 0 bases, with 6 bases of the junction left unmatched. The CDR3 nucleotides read TGTGCCAGCAGAGGGCTAGCGGGAGGGATCTCCTACGAGCAGTACTTC. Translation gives CASRGLAGGISYEQYF.

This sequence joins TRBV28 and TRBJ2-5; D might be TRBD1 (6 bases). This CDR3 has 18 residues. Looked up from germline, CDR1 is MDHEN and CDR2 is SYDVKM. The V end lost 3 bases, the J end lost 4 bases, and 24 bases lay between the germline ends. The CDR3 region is CASSFSAATGTRRETQYF. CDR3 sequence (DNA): TGTGCCAGCAGTTTCTCCGCCGCGACAGGCACCAGGAGAGAGACCCAGTACTTC.

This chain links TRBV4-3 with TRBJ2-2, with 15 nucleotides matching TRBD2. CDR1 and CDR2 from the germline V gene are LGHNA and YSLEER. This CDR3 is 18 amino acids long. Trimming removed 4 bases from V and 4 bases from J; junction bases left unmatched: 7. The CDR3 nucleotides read TGCGCCAGCAGCCCCTCGGGACTAGCGGGAGGAAGCACCGGGGAGCTGTTTTTT. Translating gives CASSPSGLAGGSTGELFF.

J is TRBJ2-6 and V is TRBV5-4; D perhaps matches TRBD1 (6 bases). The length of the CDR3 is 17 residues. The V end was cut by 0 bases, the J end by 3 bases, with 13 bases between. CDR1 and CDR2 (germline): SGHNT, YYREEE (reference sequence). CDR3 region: CASSLELRGSGANVLTF. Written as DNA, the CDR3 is TGTGCCAGCAGCTTGGAGTTGAGGGGGAGTGGGGCCAACGTCCTGACTTTC.

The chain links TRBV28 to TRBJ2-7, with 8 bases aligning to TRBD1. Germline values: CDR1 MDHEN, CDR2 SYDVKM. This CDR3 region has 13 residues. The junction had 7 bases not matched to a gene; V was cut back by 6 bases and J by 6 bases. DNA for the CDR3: TGTGCCAGCAGAGGACAGGGTTTGTTCGAGCAGTACTTC. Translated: CASRGQGLFEQYF.

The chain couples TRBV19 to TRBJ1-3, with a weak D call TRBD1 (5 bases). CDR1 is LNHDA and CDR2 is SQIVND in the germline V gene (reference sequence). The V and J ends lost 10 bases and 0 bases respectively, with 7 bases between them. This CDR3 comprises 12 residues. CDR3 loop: CATQGSGNTIYF. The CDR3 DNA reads TGTGCCACCCAGGGCTCTGGAAACACCATATATTTT. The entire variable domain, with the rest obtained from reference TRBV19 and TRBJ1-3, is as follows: DGGITQSPKYLFRKEGQNVTLSCEQNLNHDAMYWYRQDPGQGLRLIYYSQIVNDFQKGDIAEGYSVSREKKESFPLTVTSAQKNPTAFYLCATQGSGNTIYFGEGSWLTVV.

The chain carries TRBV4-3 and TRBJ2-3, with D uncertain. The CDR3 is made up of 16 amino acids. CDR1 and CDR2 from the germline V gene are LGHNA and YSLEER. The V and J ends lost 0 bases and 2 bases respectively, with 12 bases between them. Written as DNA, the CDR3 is TGCGCCAGCAGCCAAGATCTCGCAAAGTACACAGATACGCAGTATTTT. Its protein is CASSQDLAKYTDTQYF.

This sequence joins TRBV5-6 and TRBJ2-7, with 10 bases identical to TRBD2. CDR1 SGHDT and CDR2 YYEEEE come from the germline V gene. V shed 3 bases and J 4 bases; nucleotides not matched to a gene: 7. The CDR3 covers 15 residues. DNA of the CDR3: TGTGCCAGCAGCTCTAGCGGGAGTGGGAATTACGAGCAGTACTTC. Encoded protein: CASSSSGSGNYEQYF.

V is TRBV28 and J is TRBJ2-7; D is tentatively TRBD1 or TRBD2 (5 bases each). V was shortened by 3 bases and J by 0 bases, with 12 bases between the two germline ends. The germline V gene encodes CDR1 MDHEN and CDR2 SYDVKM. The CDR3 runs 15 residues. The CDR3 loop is CASSFVGASSYEQYF. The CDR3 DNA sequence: TGTGCCAGCAGTTTCGTCGGGGCCAGCTCCTACGAGCAGTACTTC. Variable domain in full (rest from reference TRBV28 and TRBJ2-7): DVKVTQSSRYLVKRTGEKVFLECVQDMDHENMFWYRQDPGLGLRLIYFSYDVKMKEKGDIPEGYSVSREKKERFSLILESASTNQTSMYLCASSFVGASSYEQYFGPGTRLTVT.

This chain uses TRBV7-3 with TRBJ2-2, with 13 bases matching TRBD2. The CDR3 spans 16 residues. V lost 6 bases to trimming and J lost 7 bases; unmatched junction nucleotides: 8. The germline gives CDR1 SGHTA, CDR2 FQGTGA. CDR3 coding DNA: TGTGCCAGCAGGAGGGGGACTAGCGGGATGAGCGGGGAGCTGTTTTTT. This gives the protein CASRRGTSGMSGELFF.

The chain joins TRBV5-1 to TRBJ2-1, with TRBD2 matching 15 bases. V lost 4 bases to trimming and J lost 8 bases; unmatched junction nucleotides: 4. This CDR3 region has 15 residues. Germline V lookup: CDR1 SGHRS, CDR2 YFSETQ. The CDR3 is CASSIGLAGGDEQFF. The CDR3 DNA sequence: TGCGCCAGCAGCATCGGACTAGCGGGAGGGGATGAGCAGTTCTTC.

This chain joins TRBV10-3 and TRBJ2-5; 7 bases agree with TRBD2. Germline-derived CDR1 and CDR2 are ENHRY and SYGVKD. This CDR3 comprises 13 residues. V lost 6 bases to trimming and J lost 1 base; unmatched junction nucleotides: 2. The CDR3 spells CAIRASGQETQYF. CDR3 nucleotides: TGTGCCATCAGGGCTAGCGGCCAAGAGACCCAGTACTTC.

In DNA form, the CDR3 reads TGTGCCAGCACCTACGGGGGAGCGGGCAATGTGGGAGATACGCAGTATTTT. Its protein product is CASTYGGAGNVGDTQYF. The V call is TRBV27, the J call TRBJ2-3, with D perhaps TRBD2 (6 bases). Germline V gene lookup returns CDR1 MNHEY and CDR2 SMNVEV (reference sequence). This CDR3 comprises 17 residues. V was cut by 7 bases and J by 5 bases, with 25 bases left in between.

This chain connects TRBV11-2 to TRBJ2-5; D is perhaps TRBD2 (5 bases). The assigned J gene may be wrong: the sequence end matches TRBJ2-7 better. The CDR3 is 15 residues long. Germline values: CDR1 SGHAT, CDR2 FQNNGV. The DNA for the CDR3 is TGTGCCAGCAGGCCGATGACTACCCGGGCACCCGAGCAGTACTTC. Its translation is CASRPMTTRAPEQYF.

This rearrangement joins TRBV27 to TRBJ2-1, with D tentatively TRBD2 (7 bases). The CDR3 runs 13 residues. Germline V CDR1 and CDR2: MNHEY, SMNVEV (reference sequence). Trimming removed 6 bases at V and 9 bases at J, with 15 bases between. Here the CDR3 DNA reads TGTGCCAGCAGGGAGCTGGGGGGGCTTGAGCAGTTCTTC. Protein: CASRELGGLEQFF.

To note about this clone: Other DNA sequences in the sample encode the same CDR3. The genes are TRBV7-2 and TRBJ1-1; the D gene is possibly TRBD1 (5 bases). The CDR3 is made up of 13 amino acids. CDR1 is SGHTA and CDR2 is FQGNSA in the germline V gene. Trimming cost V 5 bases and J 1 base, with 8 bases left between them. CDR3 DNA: TGTGCCAGCAGCCGGCAGGGGAACACTGAAGCTTTCTTT. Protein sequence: CASSRQGNTEAFF.

The CDR3 region is CASSASGRGETQYF. The CDR3 DNA is TGTGCCAGCAGCGCTAGCGGGAGGGGGGAGACCCAGTACTTC. The genes are TRBV9 and TRBJ2-5; 12 bases map to TRBD2. V shed 3 bases, J shed 5 bases, and the junction held 2 bases outside the gene matches. In germline, CDR1 is SGDLS, CDR2 YYNGEE. This CDR3 spans 14 amino acids. Supplemented by reference TRBV9 and TRBJ2-5, the full variable domain reads DSGVTQTPKHLITATGQRVTLRCSPRSGDLSVYWYQQSLDQGLQFLIQYYNGEERAKGNILERFSAQQFPDLHSELNLSSLELGDSALYFCASSASGRGETQYFGPGTRLLVL.

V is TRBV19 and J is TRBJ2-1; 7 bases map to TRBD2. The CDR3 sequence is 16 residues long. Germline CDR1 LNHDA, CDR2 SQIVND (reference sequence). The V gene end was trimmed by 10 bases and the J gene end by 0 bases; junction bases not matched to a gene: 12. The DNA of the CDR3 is TGTGCCACAACAAACCGCGGGAGAGGCTCCTACAATGAGCAGTTCTTC. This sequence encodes CATTNRGRGSYNEQFF.

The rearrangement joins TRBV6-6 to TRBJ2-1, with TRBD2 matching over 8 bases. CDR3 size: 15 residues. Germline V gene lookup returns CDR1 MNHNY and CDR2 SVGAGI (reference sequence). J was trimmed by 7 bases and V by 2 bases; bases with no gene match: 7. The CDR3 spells CASSYLREGGNEQFF. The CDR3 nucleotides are TGTGCCAGCAGTTACCTACGGGAGGGAGGTAATGAGCAGTTCTTC.

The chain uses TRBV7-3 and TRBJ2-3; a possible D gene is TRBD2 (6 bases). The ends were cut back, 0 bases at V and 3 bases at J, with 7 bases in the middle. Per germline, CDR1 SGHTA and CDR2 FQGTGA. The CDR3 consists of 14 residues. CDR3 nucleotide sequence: TGTGCCAGCAGCTTAACCGGACTAACAGATACGCAGTATTTT. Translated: CASSLTGLTDTQYF.

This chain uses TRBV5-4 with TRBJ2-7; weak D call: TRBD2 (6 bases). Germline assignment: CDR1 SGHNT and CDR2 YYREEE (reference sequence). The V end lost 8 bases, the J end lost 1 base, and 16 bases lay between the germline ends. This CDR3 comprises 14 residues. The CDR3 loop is CASHRGTGSYEQYF. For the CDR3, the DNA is TGTGCCAGTCATCGGGGGACGGGGTCCTACGAGCAGTACTTC.

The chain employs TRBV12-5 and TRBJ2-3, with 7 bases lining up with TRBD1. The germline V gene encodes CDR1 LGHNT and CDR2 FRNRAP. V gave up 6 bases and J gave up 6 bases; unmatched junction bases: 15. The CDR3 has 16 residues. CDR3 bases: TGTGCTAGTGGACTGACAGGGACGTTTTCAGGCGATACGCAGTATTTT. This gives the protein CASGLTGTFSGDTQYF.